Listed below are T cell receptor beta chains from one sample, sequenced in a study of T-cell memory formation after mild COVID-19. One entry per CDR3 protein, called by TCRdb with MiXCR from the 5' RACE reads. The data show some 410,000 distinct CDR3 sequences, more than 20% seen once. The sample was PBMCs or a T cell subset sorted from them (not recorded which). Receptor source: an adult woman who had mild COVID-19 (a few samples of this study predate the infection). Cell type and time point are not known. The CDR3 runs from the conserved cysteine through the conserved F or W. D genes are given only for firm matches. Size values are once, few and many counts, or a class for expanded clones, and some rows have none.

v_call	clone_size	d_call	j_call	cdr3_nt	cdr3_aa
TRBV30	.	TRBD1	TRBJ2-3	TGTGCCTGGAGTCCCGGGGACAGGGATTCAGATACGCAGTATTTT	CAWSPGDRDSDTQYF
TRBV7-2	many	.	TRBJ2-1	TGTGCCAGCAGCTTAGCTCCGTTTAGCAACCCCCCGGGCAATGAGCAGTTCTTC	CASSLAPFSNPPGNEQFF
TRBV6-5	few	.	TRBJ2-2	TGTGCCACCAGAGGAAGAGGGCTGTACACCGGGGAGCTGTTTTTT	CATRGRGLYTGELFF
TRBV14	.	.	TRBJ2-1	TGTGCCAGCAGCCAAGATATTTCCATTATAAATGAGCAGTTCTTC	CASSQDISIINEQFF
TRBV24-1	.	.	TRBJ2-7	TGTGCCACCAGTGATTTAGACGGCGAGCAGTACTTC	CATSDLDGEQYF
TRBV7-2	few	TRBD2	TRBJ2-3	TGTGCCAGCAGCTCCGGACTAGCGGGAGGGCCTGGCACAGATACGCAGTATTTT	CASSSGLAGGPGTDTQYF
TRBV7-2	.	TRBD2	TRBJ2-1	TGTGCCAGCAGCTTACGGCGGACCGGGACTAGCTCCTACAATGAGCAGTTCTTC	CASSLRRTGTSSYNEQFF
TRBV12-3/TRBV12-4	few	TRBD2	TRBJ2-1	TGTGCCAGCAGCCCGGGGGGAGCCTTGGGTGAGCAGTTCTTC	CASSPGGALGEQFF
TRBV5-1	many	.	TRBJ2-2	TGCGCCAGCAGCCTCCCCCAGAGAACCGGGGAGCTGTTTTTT	CASSLPQRTGELFF
TRBV7-3	once	TRBD2	TRBJ2-5	TGTGCCAGCAGCTCCGGGCGGGGGATGCAAGAGACCCAGTACTTC	CASSSGRGMQETQYF
TRBV3-1	few	.	TRBJ2-6	TGTGCCAGCAGCCAAGATTATCGAGTCAGGGGCTCTGGGGCCAACGTCCTGACTTTC	CASSQDYRVRGSGANVLTF
TRBV6-2/TRBV6-3	many	.	TRBJ2-7	TGTGCCAGCAGTTACTCCCGATACGGTTACGAGCAGTACTTC	CASSYSRYGYEQYF
TRBV5-6	.	TRBD2	TRBJ2-2	TGTGCCAGCAGCTTGATTGTCGGGGGGTACACCGGGGAGCTGTTTTTT	CASSLIVGGYTGELFF
TRBV24-1	.	.	TRBJ2-3	TGTGCCACCAGTGATTTGTGGGACGGCACAGATACGCAGTATTTT	CATSDLWDGTDTQYF
TRBV6-5	.	TRBD1	TRBJ2-7	TGTGCCAGCCGCCGGGACAGGGGTTCCTACGAGCAGTACTTC	CASRRDRGSYEQYF
TRBV7-6	many	.	TRBJ2-1	TGTGCCAGCAGCTTAAGAGAAGGGGCAGCCTACAATGAGCAGTTCTTC	CASSLREGAAYNEQFF
TRBV5-1	few	.	TRBJ1-2	TGCGCCAGCAGCTTGGAAACGCCCTATGGCTACACCTTC	CASSLETPYGYTF
TRBV10-3	many	.	TRBJ2-1	TGTGCCATCAGTGACTTCCCAGTTGGCGGGAACAATGAGCAGTTCTTC	CAISDFPVGGNNEQFF
TRBV12-3/TRBV12-4	.	.	TRBJ2-4	TGTGCCAGCAGTTTAGGGGCCGGGCAGTACTTC	CASSLGAGQYF
TRBV12-3/TRBV12-4	.	.	TRBJ1-5	TGTGCCAGCAGTTGGCGGGCCATCCTCGAGGACAATCAGCCCCAGCATTTT	CASSWRAILEDNQPQHF
TRBV5-1	.	.	TRBJ1-4	TGCGCCAGCAGCTTCGAGGCAGGAGAAAAACTGTTTTTT	CASSFEAGEKLFF
TRBV7-6	few	.	TRBJ2-2	TGTGCCAGCAGCTTAGAGGTTGGGACCGTTCTCGGGGAGCTGTTTTTT	CASSLEVGTVLGELFF
TRBV9	.	TRBD2	TRBJ2-1	TGTGCCAGCAGCGTAGGTTGGGATAGCGGGAGTCGGGGTGAGCAGTTCTTC	CASSVGWDSGSRGEQFF
TRBV4-2	many	.	TRBJ2-7	TGTGCCAGCAGCCCAGGGGGACTGAGCTCCTACGAGCAGTACTTC	CASSPGGLSSYEQYF
TRBV30	once	.	TRBJ1-1	TGTGCCTGGAGTGTACAAGCGATAGGGGCAACCCCCTTGGGCACTGAAGCTTTCTTT	CAWSVQAIGATPLGTEAFF
TRBV7-2	.	.	TRBJ2-3	TGTGCCAGCAGCCCCCGGAGGGGCTCAGATACGCAGTATTTT	CASSPRRGSDTQYF
TRBV11-3	.	.	TRBJ2-1	TGTGCCAGCCTCGGGAGCCCCCGCTACAATGAGCAGTTCTTC	CASLGSPRYNEQFF
TRBV7-2	few	.	TRBJ2-7	TGTGCCAGCAGCAGGTGGACGGTCGATTACGAGCAGTACTTC	CASSRWTVDYEQYF
TRBV5-1	few	.	TRBJ1-2	TGCGCCAGCAGCTTGGCTCCAGATCTCTATGGCTACACCTTC	CASSLAPDLYGYTF
TRBV29-1	few	TRBD1	TRBJ2-3	TGCAGCGTGGGGACAGGGTGGACAGATACGCAGTATTTT	CSVGTGWTDTQYF
TRBV10-2	.	TRBD2	TRBJ2-1	TGCGCCAGCAGTGTTCCTAGCGGGAGGGCCCAAGAGCAGTTCTTC	CASSVPSGRAQEQFF
TRBV12-5	.	.	TRBJ2-1	TGTGCTAGTGGTTTGTCTAGCTGGCAGAGCTCCTACAATGAGCAGTTCTTC	CASGLSSWQSSYNEQFF
TRBV20-1	.	TRBD1	TRBJ1-5	TGCAGTGCTAGAGTCAGGGGGTCCCAGCCCCAGCATTTT	CSARVRGSQPQHF
TRBV7-9	.	TRBD2	TRBJ2-7	TGTGCCAGCAGCTCCGACGGACTAGCGGGAGGTAATAAGCAGTACTTC	CASSSDGLAGGNKQYF
TRBV15	.	.	TRBJ1-4	TGTGCCACCAGCAGTAGAGGGGGTAATGAAAAACTGTTTTTT	CATSSRGGNEKLFF
TRBV20-1	few	TRBD2	TRBJ2-1	TGCAGTGCTAGAGGGCTAGCGGGAGCATATGAGCAGTTCTTC	CSARGLAGAYEQFF
TRBV20-1	.	.	TRBJ2-1	TGCAGTGCCCCCAGGATTGCGGCGTCGGACAATGAGCAGTTCTTC	CSAPRIAASDNEQFF
TRBV4-3	.	.	TRBJ2-1	TGCGCCAGCAGCACCCGGGACCGTAACAATGAGCAGTTCTTC	CASSTRDRNNEQFF
TRBV5-1	few	.	TRBJ1-4	TGCGCCAGCAGCTTGGTCGCAGGGAATGAAAAACTGTTTTTT	CASSLVAGNEKLFF
TRBV7-9	.	.	TRBJ2-4	TGTGCCAGCAGCCGATCTAGCGTACTAGCCAAAAACATTCAGTACTTC	CASSRSSVLAKNIQYF
TRBV20-1	few	TRBD2	TRBJ2-7	TGCAGTGCTAGAGGTGAGCGGGAGACTAACTACGAGCAGTACTTC	CSARGERETNYEQYF